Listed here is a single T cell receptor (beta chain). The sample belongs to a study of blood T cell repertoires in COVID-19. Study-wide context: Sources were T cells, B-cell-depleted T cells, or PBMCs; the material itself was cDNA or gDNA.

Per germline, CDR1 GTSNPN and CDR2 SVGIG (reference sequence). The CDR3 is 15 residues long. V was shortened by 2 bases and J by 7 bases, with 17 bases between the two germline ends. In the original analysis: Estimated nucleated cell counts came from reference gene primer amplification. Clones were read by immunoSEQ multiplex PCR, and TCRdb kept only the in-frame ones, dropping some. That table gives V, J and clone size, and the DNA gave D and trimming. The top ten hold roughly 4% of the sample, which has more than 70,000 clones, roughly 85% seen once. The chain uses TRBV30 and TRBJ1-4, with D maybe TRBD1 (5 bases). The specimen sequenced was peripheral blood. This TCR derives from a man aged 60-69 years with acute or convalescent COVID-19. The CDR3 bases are TGTGCCTGGAGTCTTAGCGGGACTTGGGGTGAAAAACTGTTTTTT. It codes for CAWSLSGTWGEKLFF.